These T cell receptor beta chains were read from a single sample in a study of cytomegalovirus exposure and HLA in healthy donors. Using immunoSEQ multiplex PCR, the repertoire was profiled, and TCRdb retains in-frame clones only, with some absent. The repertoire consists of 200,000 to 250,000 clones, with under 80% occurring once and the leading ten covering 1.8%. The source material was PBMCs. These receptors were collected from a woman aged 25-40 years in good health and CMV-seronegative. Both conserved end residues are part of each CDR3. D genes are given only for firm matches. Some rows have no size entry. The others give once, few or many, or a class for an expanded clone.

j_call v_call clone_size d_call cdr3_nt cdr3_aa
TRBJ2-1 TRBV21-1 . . TGTGCCAGCAGCCGCCTTGGGCTACTAGCGGGGACCAACAATGAGCAGTTCTTC CASSRLGLLAGTNNEQFF
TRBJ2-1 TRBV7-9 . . TGTGCCAGCAGCTTACGTCTGGGCCTATCGAATGAGCAGTTCTTC CASSLRLGLSNEQFF
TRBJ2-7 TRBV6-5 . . TGTGCCAGCAGGGGAGGCTACGAGCAGTACTTC CASRGGYEQYF
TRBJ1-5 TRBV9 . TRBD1 TGTGCCAGCAGCGTTGGACAGGGGAGTCAGCCCCAGCATTTT CASSVGQGSQPQHF
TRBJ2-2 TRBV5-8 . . TGTGCCAGCAGCTTATCTTGGGGGCTAGCCGGGGAGCTGTTTTTT CASSLSWGLAGELFF
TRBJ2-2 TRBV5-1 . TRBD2 TGCGCCAGCACATCACCAACCCCCACTAGCGGGAGGGCCACTTCCGGGGAGCTGTTTTTT CASTSPTPTSGRATSGELFF
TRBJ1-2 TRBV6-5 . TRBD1 TGTGCCAGCACCGCTCCGGGACAGAACGGCTACACCTTC CASTAPGQNGYTF
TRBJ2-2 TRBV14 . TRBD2 TGTGCCAGCAGCCAAGATCCGGGGGGAGACACCGGGGAGCTGTTTTTT CASSQDPGGDTGELFF
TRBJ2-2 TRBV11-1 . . TGTGCCAGCAGCTTAGGAACAGGGATCACCGGGGAGCTGTTTTTT CASSLGTGITGELFF
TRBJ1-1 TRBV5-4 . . TGTGCCAGCAGCCCCCCGGGGATGAACACTGAAGCTTTCTTT CASSPPGMNTEAFF
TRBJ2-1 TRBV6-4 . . TGTGCCAGCAGTGACCCCGGCGGTACCGGGTTAGCGCTTGAGGAGCAGTTCTTC CASSDPGGTGLALEEQFF
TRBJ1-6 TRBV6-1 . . TGTGCCAGCAGACCGATCCAGAATTCACCCCTCCACTTT CASRPIQNSPLHF
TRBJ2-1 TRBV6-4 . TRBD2 TGTGCCATCAGTGACTCTACGGAGGGAGGGCCATTCTACAATGAGCAGTTCTTC CAISDSTEGGPFYNEQFF
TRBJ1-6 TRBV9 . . TGTGCCAGCAGTGTGGACACGGCGAATTCACCCCTCCACTTT CASSVDTANSPLHF
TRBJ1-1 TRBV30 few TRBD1 TGTGCCTGGAGTCTCCCTTTGGACAGGTCGAACACTGAAGCTTTCTTT CAWSLPLDRSNTEAFF
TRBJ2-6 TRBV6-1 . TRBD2 TGTGCCAGCAGTGACGTCCCTTCGGGAGGCTCGGGGGCCAACGTCCTGACTTTC CASSDVPSGGSGANVLTF
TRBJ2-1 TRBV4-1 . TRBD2 TGCGCCAGCAGCCCGAAATTTCCAGCAGCGGGAGTATACAATGAGCAGTTCTTC CASSPKFPAAGVYNEQFF
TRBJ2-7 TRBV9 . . TGTGCCAGCAGCAATAGCGGAACCTACGAGCAGTACTTC CASSNSGTYEQYF
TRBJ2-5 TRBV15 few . TGTGCCACCAGCCCCTCGTTACTTAAAGAGACCCAGTACTTC CATSPSLLKETQYF
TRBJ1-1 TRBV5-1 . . TGCGCCAGCAGCTTTTCTAACAGGAACACTGAAGCTTTCTTT CASSFSNRNTEAFF
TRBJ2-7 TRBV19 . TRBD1 TGTGCCAGTAGTATATGGCCAGGGGGCCAATACGAGCAGTACTTC CASSIWPGGQYEQYF
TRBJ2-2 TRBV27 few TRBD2 TGTGCCAGCGGGCGGGGGGGAGACACCGGGGAGCTGTTTTTT CASGRGGDTGELFF
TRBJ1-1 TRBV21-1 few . TGTGCCAGCAGCCTACGACAGGGCCCCACTGAAGCTTTCTTT CASSLRQGPTEAFF
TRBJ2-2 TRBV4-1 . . TGCGCCAGCAGCCCGACAGTAAGCACCGGGGAGCTGTTTTTT CASSPTVSTGELFF
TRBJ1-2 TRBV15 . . TGTGCCACCAGCAGAGATCTAAACAGCTATGGCTACACCTTC CATSRDLNSYGYTF
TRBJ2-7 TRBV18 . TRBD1 TGTGCCAGCTCAACCTACAACTGGGACAGAAAATACGAGCAGTACTTC CASSTYNWDRKYEQYF
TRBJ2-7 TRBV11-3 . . TGTGCCAGCAGCTTAGTTTCGGGGGGCGGAGGCTACGAGCAGTACTTC CASSLVSGGGGYEQYF
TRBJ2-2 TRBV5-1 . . TGCGCCAGCAGCTTAGAGGACACCGGGGAGCTGTTTTTT CASSLEDTGELFF
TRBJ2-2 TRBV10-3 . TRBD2 TGTGCCACTACGGAAGCGGGAGGGCTTACCGGGGAGCTGTTTTTT CATTEAGGLTGELFF
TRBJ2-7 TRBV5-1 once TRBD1 TGCGCCAGCAGCTTAGGGACAGTCTACGAGCAGTACTTC CASSLGTVYEQYF
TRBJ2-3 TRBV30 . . TGTTCGGGTCGGCGGCACGCCAGACTTTACACAGATACGCAGTATTTT CSGRRHARLYTDTQYF
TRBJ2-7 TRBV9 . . TGTGCCAGCAGCGTAGACCCTAACGGGGGTCTGGAGCAGTACTTC CASSVDPNGGLEQYF
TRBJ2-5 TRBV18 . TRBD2 TGTGCCAGCTCACCACTGCGGGGGGCCCCTGAGACCCAGTACTTC CASSPLRGAPETQYF
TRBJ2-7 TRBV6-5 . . TGTGCCAGCAGGGGGATATCGGGAACCTACGAGCAGTACTTC CASRGISGTYEQYF
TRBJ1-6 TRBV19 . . TGTGCCAGTAGTAGCCAGGTCGATCATAATTCACCCCTCCACTTT CASSSQVDHNSPLHF
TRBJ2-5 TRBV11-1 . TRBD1 TGTGCCAGCAGCTTAGGGGACAGGGGAGAGACCCAGTACTTC CASSLGDRGETQYF
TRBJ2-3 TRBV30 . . TGTGCCTGGGCAGGGGGGCTCCACGCAGATACGCAGTATTTT CAWAGGLHADTQYF
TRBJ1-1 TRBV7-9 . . TGTGCCAGCAGCCAGAGACTCATGAACACTGAAGCTTTCTTT CASSQRLMNTEAFF
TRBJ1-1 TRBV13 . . TGTGCCAGCAGCTTGGACAGACTCATGAACACTGAAGCTTTCTTT CASSLDRLMNTEAFF
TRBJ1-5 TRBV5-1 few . TGCGCCAGCAGCTTGGAAGGGCGCGGGGGGCAGCCCCAGCATTTT CASSLEGRGGQPQHF
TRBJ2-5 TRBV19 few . TGTGCCAGTAGTGTTCACCAAGGGGACCAAGAGACCCAGTACTTC CASSVHQGDQETQYF
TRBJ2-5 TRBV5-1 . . TGCGCCAGCAGCTTGGGCCCAGGGAACGAAGAGACCCAGTACTTC CASSLGPGNEETQYF
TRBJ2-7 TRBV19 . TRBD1 TGTGCCAGTAGCAGACAGGGATTCTACGAGCAGTACTTC CASSRQGFYEQYF
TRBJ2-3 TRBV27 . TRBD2 TGTGCCAGCGGTTTAGGGAGGGCTAGCGGGATGGATGCGCAGTATTTT CASGLGRASGMDAQYF